These 17 T cell receptor beta chains were sequenced from one sample in a study of blood T cell repertoires in COVID-19. The assay was immunoSEQ multiplex PCR, and TCRdb's table has in-frame clones only and misses some. Of tens of thousands of clones listed, roughly 90% are singletons. Sample: peripheral blood. These receptors originate from a man in his sixties with active COVID-19.

The gene calls are TRBV2 and TRBJ1-2; D may be TRBD1 (5 bases). Between the trimmed V and J ends, which lost 6 bases and 2 bases, there was a span of 13 bases. The CDR3 runs to 14 residues. The germline V gene encodes CDR1 SNHLY and CDR2 FYNNEI. The CDR3 spells CASSQEGANYGYTF. For the CDR3, the DNA is TGTGCCAGCAGCCAGGAAGGGGCGAACTATGGCTACACCTTC.

The chain employs TRBV28 and TRBJ2-7; the D is unclear. V was shortened by 2 bases and J by 3 bases, with 20 bases between the two germline ends. The CDR3 runs to 17 residues. Germline-derived CDR1 and CDR2 are MDHEN and SYDVKM. The CDR3, as DNA: TGTGCCAGCAGTTTAAGTCGATGGGTAGCCGGCCACTACGAGCAGTACTTC. Protein: CASSLSRWVAGHYEQYF.

This chain connects TRBV2 to TRBJ2-5, with 12 bases lining up with TRBD2. The junction had 2 bases not matched to a gene; V was cut back by 3 bases and J by 3 bases. CDR3 length equals 15 residues. Germline loops: CDR1 SNHLY, CDR2 FYNNEI. The CDR3 loop reads CASSEASGGEETQYF. CDR3 bases: TGTGCCAGCAGTGAGGCTAGCGGGGGGGAAGAGACCCAGTACTTC.

The J gene is TRBJ2-7, the V gene TRBV10-3; TRBD2 matches at 12 bases. With 4 bases clipped from V and 2 bases from J, the junction kept 9 bases outside the gene matches. Germline CDR1 and CDR2: ENHRY and SYGVKD. The CDR3 extends over 17 amino acids. The CDR3 here is CAISGSTSGGNPYEQYF. The CDR3 region has the DNA TGTGCCATCAGTGGCTCGACTAGCGGGGGAAATCCCTACGAGCAGTACTTC.

The chain carries TRBV19 and TRBJ2-2, with 9 nucleotides matching TRBD1. The CDR3 runs to 21 residues. Per germline, CDR1 LNHDA and CDR2 SQIVND (reference sequence). The J segment lost 5 bases and the V segment lost 4 bases, leaving 23 bases of the junction unmatched. The CDR3 loop is CASSNPSGQGKIYSPTGELFF. The CDR3 bases are TGTGCCAGTAGTAATCCCTCGGGACAGGGAAAAATCTACTCCCCTACCGGGGAGCTGTTTTTT.

The chain links TRBV7-3 to TRBJ2-3; D may be TRBD2 (6 bases). Trimming took 1 base from V and 2 from J, leaving 13 bases between them. The CDR3 has 16 amino acids. Germline V gene sequence: CDR1 SGHTA, CDR2 FQGTGA. The CDR3 sequence is CASSLNGPSATDTQYF. CDR3 DNA: TGTGCCAGCAGCTTAAACGGGCCTAGCGCCACAGATACGCAGTATTTT.

Of note for this clone: Other DNA sequences in this specimen translate into the identical CDR3. The J gene is TRBJ2-2, the V gene TRBV28; 7 nucleotides agree with TRBD1. The CDR3 has 16 residues. The V gene end was trimmed by 5 bases and the J gene end by 2 bases; junction bases not matched to a gene: 8. Germline V CDR1 and CDR2: MDHEN, SYDVKM. The CDR3 DNA reads as TGTGCCAGCAGTACTCCACAGGGGAAAAACACCGGGGAGCTGTTTTTT. Translation gives CASSTPQGKNTGELFF.

The rearrangement joins TRBV29-1 to TRBJ2-3; D perhaps matches TRBD2 (5 bases). Germline lookup yields CDR1 SQVTM and CDR2 ANQGSEA. Trimming cost V 4 bases and J 3 bases, with 14 bases left between them. The CDR3 spans 14 residues. CDR3 sequence: CSVGVSGLTDTQYF. The CDR3 nucleotides are TGCAGCGTTGGAGTCTCGGGGTTGACAGATACGCAGTATTTT.

This clone was recorded a few times. The V call is TRBV24-1, the J call TRBJ2-1; 7 bases are a match to TRBD2. In germline, CDR1 is KGHDR, CDR2 SFDVKD. Germline trimming cut 3 bases from V and 7 bases from J; bases unmatched to any gene: 8. CDR3 size: 15 residues. The CDR3 here is CATSDPGEGLNEQFF. In DNA form, the CDR3 reads TGTGCCACCAGTGATCCCGGGGAGGGTTTGAATGAGCAGTTCTTC.

Only a few counts were recorded for this clone. The chain joins TRBV7-2 to TRBJ2-7, with 7 bases identical to TRBD1. Germline loops: CDR1 SGHTA, CDR2 FQGNSA. The CDR3 extends over 14 amino acids. V was clipped by 9 bases and J by 0 bases; unmatched bases: 8. The CDR3 DNA is TGTGCCAGTAGTACCGGGACAGTCTCCTACGAGCAGTACTTC. The encoded protein is CASSTGTVSYEQYF.

The rearrangement links TRBV6-1 to TRBJ1-1; D is unclear. Trimming stripped 7 bases from V and 5 bases from J, with 11 bases between. CDR1 and CDR2 (germline): MNHNS, SASEGT. The CDR3 loop spans 12 amino acids. The CDR3 sequence: CASTPGGTEAFF. In DNA form, the CDR3 reads TGTGCCAGCACCCCAGGAGGGACTGAAGCTTTCTTT.

The V call is TRBV7-9, the J call TRBJ2-3; TRBD1 might be the D (6 bases). Trimming took off 6 bases at V and 0 bases at J, with 25 bases between the two ends. Germline CDR1 is SEHNR and CDR2 is FQNEAQ (reference sequence). There are 19 residues in the CDR3. The CDR3 protein is CASSSRSGSGVKSTDTQYF. The DNA for the CDR3 is TGTGCCAGCAGTTCTAGATCCGGATCAGGGGTAAAAAGCACAGATACGCAGTATTTT.

In DNA form, the CDR3 reads TGTGCCAGCAGCTTGGGACAGGACACCGGGGAGCTGTTTTTT. Translated: CASSLGQDTGELFF. The chain has TRBV5-6 and TRBJ2-2; D is perhaps TRBD1 (6 bases). Germline CDR1 reads SGHDT; CDR2 reads YYEEEE. CDR3 length: 14 residues. V shed 0 bases and J shed 3 bases, with 6 bases lying between them.

V usage is TRBV4-3 and J usage is TRBJ1-3; D unresolved. Germline CDR1 LGHNA, CDR2 YSLEER. V was shortened by 1 base and J by 5 bases, with 6 bases between the two germline ends. This CDR3 comprises 13 residues. This chain's CDR3 is CASSQVQRNTIYF. The DNA of the CDR3 is TGCGCCAGCAGCCAAGTCCAGAGAAACACCATATATTTT.

This chain uses TRBV6-6 with TRBJ1-2; the match to TRBD1 covers 7 bases. The CDR3 spans 15 residues. Trimming at V came to 2 bases and at J to 3 bases, leaving 6 bases not matched to a gene. CDR1 is MNHNY, CDR2 SVGAGI, per germline (reference sequence). The CDR3 region is CASSYRWQGDYGYTF. The CDR3 nucleotides read TGTGCCAGCAGTTACCGATGGCAGGGGGACTATGGCTACACCTTC.

The rearrangement links TRBV7-9 to TRBJ2-7; no clear D gene. The V gene's germline CDR1 is SEHNR and CDR2 FQNEAQ (reference sequence). Trimming cost V 5 bases and J 3 bases, with 5 bases left between them. This CDR3 has 11 amino acids. CDR3 sequence (DNA): TGTGCCAGCAGCAAACACTACGAGCAGTACTTC. Its protein product is CASSKHYEQYF.

This sequence joins TRBV4-3 and TRBJ1-2, with unresolved D. Trimming took off 1 base at V and 0 bases at J, with 6 bases between the two ends. Germline CDR1 reads LGHNA; CDR2 reads YSLEER. CDR3 length: 14 amino acids. The CDR3, as DNA: TGCGCCAGCAGCCAAGTGTTCGCTAACTATGGCTACACCTTC. The encoded protein is CASSQVFANYGYTF.